The rows below give T cell receptor beta chains drawn from one sample of a study of blood T cell repertoires in COVID-19. Some clones are missing from TCRdb's copy, which holds only in-frame ones; the method was immunoSEQ multiplex PCR. The sample has about 220,000 clones, 80% to 90% seen once. The sequenced material came from peripheral blood. The receptors here all came from a woman aged 40 to 50 with active or convalescent COVID-19. Each CDR3 is given with its conserved first and last residue. Each record gives: J gene, V gene, clone size, D gene, CDR3 DNA, CDR3 protein. A D gene is named only where the DNA matches it firmly. For some rows the clone size is stated as once, few or many, or as a class when expanded; others skip it.

TRBJ1-2,TRBV5-5,-,-,TGTGCCAGCAGCTTGGGCCCACAGGAGGGCTATGGCTACACCTTC,CASSLGPQEGYGYTF
TRBJ2-6,TRBV4-3,-,TRBD1,TGCGCCAGCAGCCAAGTTACAGGGGCTCGGGCCAACGTCCTGACTTTC,CASSQVTGARANVLTF
TRBJ1-4,TRBV30,once,TRBD1,TGTGCCTGGGCTTCCGGGACAGGGCCTGAAAAACTGTTTTTT,CAWASGTGPEKLFF
TRBJ2-7,TRBV7-2,-,-,TGTGCCAGCAGCTTAGCGGGGAGCTCCTACGAGCAGTACTTC,CASSLAGSSYEQYF
TRBJ1-1,TRBV7-9,-,-,TGTGCCAGCAGCTTAGTGGACAGTTTTGAAGCTTTCTTT,CASSLVDSFEAFF
TRBJ1-2,TRBV2,-,-,TGTGCCAGCATGGAACAGGGTCTCTATGGCTACACCTTC,CASMEQGLYGYTF
TRBJ1-1,TRBV5-8,-,-,TGTGCCAGCAGCTTGGGGACAGCGAGTGCAAGGGCTTTCTTT,CASSLGTASARAFF
TRBJ2-7,TRBV7-9,-,TRBD1,TGTGCCAGCAGCCGCACAGGGGTCGAGCAGTACTTC,CASSRTGVEQYF
TRBJ1-4,TRBV2,-,TRBD1,TGTGCCAGCATCTGGGGTGACAGGGATAATGAAAAACTGTTTTTT,CASIWGDRDNEKLFF
TRBJ1-2,TRBV6-5,-,TRBD1,TGTGCCAGCAGACCTAGGACAGGGACCCATGGCTACACCTTC,CASRPRTGTHGYTF
TRBJ1-2,TRBV28,-,-,TGTGCCAGCAGTTTGTGGCAATCAAACTATGGCTACACCTTC,CASSLWQSNYGYTF
TRBJ1-4,TRBV21-1,-,-,TGTGCCAGCAGCAAAGATGGGGACTTAGTGACTAATGAAAAACTGTTTTTT,CASSKDGDLVTNEKLFF
TRBJ2-7,TRBV12-5,-,-,TGTGCTAGTGGTTTGGTACCTAGCGGTCGGGACATCAGCTCCTACGAGCAGTACTTC,CASGLVPSGRDISSYEQYF
TRBJ1-1,TRBV15,-,-,TGTGCCACCAGCAGAGAGGGGGGACCGAACACTGAAGCTTTCTTT,CATSREGGPNTEAFF
TRBJ2-3,TRBV4-3,-,TRBD2,TGCGCCAGCAGCCAATACCAAGCGGGGGGGATAGATACGCAGTATTTT,CASSQYQAGGIDTQYF
TRBJ1-1,TRBV6-2/TRBV6-3,-,TRBD1,TGTGCCAGCAGCCCGGGGAGACAGGGGTACACTGAAGCTTTCTTT,CASSPGRQGYTEAFF
TRBJ2-3,TRBV29-1,-,TRBD1,TGCAGCGTTGACCGAGGACAGGTTAGCACAGATACGCAGTATTTT,CSVDRGQVSTDTQYF
TRBJ1-6,TRBV18,-,TRBD1,TGTGCCAGCTCACTGCCAGGGGGTAGTTCACCCCTCCACTTT,CASSLPGGSSPLHF
TRBJ2-7,TRBV7-8,-,TRBD1,TGTGCCAGCAGCCTGAGGGGGGACAGGGGTTACGAGCAGTACTTC,CASSLRGDRGYEQYF
TRBJ1-6,TRBV28,few,TRBD1,TGTGCCAGCACCCAGGGACAGGGTAATTCACCCCTCCACTTT,CASTQGQGNSPLHF
TRBJ2-3,TRBV5-1,-,-,TGCGCCAGCAGCCCAGGGGACAGCACAGATACGCAGTATTTT,CASSPGDSTDTQYF
TRBJ1-1,TRBV5-1,-,TRBD1,TGCGCCAGCACCCCCCCCAGGGGGCCAAGAACTGAAGCTTTCTTT,CASTPPRGPRTEAFF
TRBJ1-6,TRBV7-9,-,-,TGTGCCAGCACCCTAGCGGCAGGGATAGTCGTTTCACCCCTCCACTTT,CASTLAAGIVVSPLHF
TRBJ1-1,TRBV5-1,-,TRBD1,TGCGCCAGCAGCTTGGGACAGGGGATCACTGAAGCTTTCTTT,CASSLGQGITEAFF
TRBJ2-3,TRBV2,few,TRBD2,TGTGCCAGCAGGCAGCGGGAGGTCACAGATACGCAGTATTTT,CASRQREVTDTQYF
TRBJ1-2,TRBV6-5,-,-,TGTGCCAGCAGACCCGGATTGACAGCAGGCTACACCTTC,CASRPGLTAGYTF
TRBJ1-1,TRBV2,-,TRBD1,TGTGCCAGCTCGTACAGGGGGCTGAACACTGAAGCTTTCTTT,CASSYRGLNTEAFF
TRBJ2-5,TRBV19,-,TRBD1,TGTGCCAGTAGTCCTCAGACAGGGGGCGCGTACCAAGAGACCCAGTACTTC,CASSPQTGGAYQETQYF
TRBJ1-2,TRBV3-1/TRBV3-2,-,TRBD1,TGTGCCAGCAGCCCTTGGGACAGGGGAGGGTATGGCTACACCTTC,CASSPWDRGGYGYTF
TRBJ1-4,TRBV5-1,-,-,TGCGCCAGCAGCTTGGGTCCCCCGGGGAATGAAAAACTGTTTTTT,CASSLGPPGNEKLFF
TRBJ2-1,TRBV3-1/TRBV3-2,-,TRBD2,TGTGCCAGCAGCCAATCCCTTCGACTAGCGGGAGCCGGTAATGAGCAGTTCTTC,CASSQSLRLAGAGNEQFF
TRBJ1-2,TRBV7-2,-,-,TGTGCCAGCAGCTTCACACAGGTTAACTATGGCTACACCTTC,CASSFTQVNYGYTF
TRBJ1-1,TRBV12-5,-,TRBD1,TGTGCTAGTGGTTCAAGACAGGGTGTAAGGAACACTGAAGCTTTCTTT,CASGSRQGVRNTEAFF
TRBJ1-2,TRBV28,few,TRBD1,TGTGCCAGCAGTAACCCGGGACAGGGGGTGGAAGGCTACACCTTC,CASSNPGQGVEGYTF
TRBJ1-4,TRBV9,-,-,TGTGCCAGCAGCCCCCCAGGGGCAACTAATGAAAAACTGTTTTTT,CASSPPGATNEKLFF
TRBJ1-2,TRBV1,-,-,TGCACCAGCAGCCAAGTCCGGGACAGGAACTATGGCTACACCTTC,CTSSQVRDRNYGYTF
TRBJ1-4,TRBV10-3,-,TRBD1,TGTGCCATCAGTGAGTCCGCCACTCAGGGGGCAGGTGGCGAAAAACTGTTTTTT,CAISESATQGAGGEKLFF
TRBJ2-7,TRBV30,-,TRBD1,TGTGCCTGGTACAGGGGGTATGGTTACGAGCAGTACTTC,CAWYRGYGYEQYF
TRBJ2-7,TRBV7-7,-,TRBD1,TGTGCTAGCAGCCCCGGACAGGGAGCCTACGAGCAGTACTTC,CASSPGQGAYEQYF
TRBJ1-2,TRBV19,-,TRBD1,TGTGCCAGTAGCCTATACGGGACAGACTATGGCTACACCTTC,CASSLYGTDYGYTF
TRBJ2-1,TRBV5-1,-,TRBD1,TGCGCCAGCAGCCCCCAACCTGGACAGGGCGTCCACAATGAGCAGTTCTTC,CASSPQPGQGVHNEQFF
TRBJ2-3,TRBV10-3,-,TRBD1,TGTGCCATCAGTGTTCTAGACAGGGGCACAGATACGCAGTATTTT,CAISVLDRGTDTQYF